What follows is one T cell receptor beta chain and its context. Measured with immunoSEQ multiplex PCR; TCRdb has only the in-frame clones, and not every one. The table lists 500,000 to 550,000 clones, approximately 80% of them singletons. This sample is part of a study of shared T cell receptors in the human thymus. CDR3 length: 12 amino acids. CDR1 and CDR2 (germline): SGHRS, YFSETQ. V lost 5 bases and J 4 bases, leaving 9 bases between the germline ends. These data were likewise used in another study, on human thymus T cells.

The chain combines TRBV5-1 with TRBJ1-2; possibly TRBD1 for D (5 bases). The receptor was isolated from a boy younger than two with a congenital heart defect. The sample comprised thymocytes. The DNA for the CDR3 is TGCGCCAGCAGGGAGGGGTTCTATGGCTACACCTTC. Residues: CASREGFYGYTF. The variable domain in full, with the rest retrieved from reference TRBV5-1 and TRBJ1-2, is KAGVTQTPRYLIKTRGQQVTLSCSPISGHRSVSWYQQTPGQGLQFLFEYFSETQRNKGNFPGRFSGRQFSNSRSEMNVSTLELGDSALYLCASREGFYGYTFGSGTRLTVV.